This T cell receptor (beta chain) emerged from a study of cytomegalovirus exposure and HLA in healthy donors (dated by TCRdb to about 2017). Broadly, across the study: According to an earlier analysis of 587 of the donors, roughly 180 million T cells yielded over 90 million unique TCR beta sequences and about 300 Gb of sequence data. Typing coverage differed by locus: A, B, C, DRB1 and DQB1 were typed in roughly 620-630 donors, DQA1 in about 510, DPA1 in around 580, and DPB1 in just under 490. The genetic ancestry cluster associated with self-reported Caucasian donors included over 80% of the 398 genotyped donors. Because of strong linkage in the cohort, roughly five DR-DQ haplotypes were treated as single units for association and clustering. An earlier analysis of several hundred of the donors applied high-throughput TCR beta sequencing to assess whether each TCR beta V gene segment acted as functional or pseudogenic. Donor age, sex, ethnicity and CMV serostatus were compiled together with the repertoire data. Genome-wide SNP genotypes for about 65% of the roughly 670 donors were used in a later genetic analysis, which treated that subset as a discovery cohort. The later analysis used no new phenotypic data to find candidate immune exposures, relying instead on TCR beta sequences and their occurrence across donors. Both class I and class II loci were covered by HLA typing, at four-digit resolution. An early release covering about 600 HLA-typed donors comprised about 300 gigabases of sequencing data and 65 million to 100 million unique TCR sequences. The aim of the study was to test whether cataloging public T cell receptors could identify signatures of past pathogen exposure. Among about 400 genotyped donors of the cohort, an average of roughly 230,000 unique TCR beta nucleotide sequences was sequenced per donor, of which about 18% were non-productive. The T cell repertoires of around 730 subjects were profiled by immunosequencing and related to cytomegalovirus serostatus. Every repertoire in the discovery cohort had been generated on one and the same sequencing platform. Besides the first cohort of 666 subjects, a separate validation cohort made up of 90 to 150 different subjects was used. A later analysis re-examined previously published TCR beta repertoires from more than 550 donors and added high-resolution HLA genotyping to investigate patterns of TCR occurrence. High-throughput TCR immunosequencing, statistical association of individual TCRs with disease status, and machine learning were combined to predict cytomegalovirus infection status. Study-wide findings and limitations: According to a later analysis, TCR association rates differed among HLA loci, with DRB1 alleles showing the most associated TCRs and HLA-C alleles showing the fewest. When HLA alleles, especially DR and DQ, strongly co-occurred, TCR associations were difficult to assign to individual alleles. A total of 150 to 200 TCR beta chains were listed by the study as associated with cytomegalovirus. A further reported finding was that TCR beta sequences accurately predicted the HLA-A and HLA-B alleles for most subjects in the first cohort. Across donors, most TCR sequences were observed very rarely, whereas some public TCRs were present in many individuals. In an earlier analysis of approximately 590 of the donors, most TCR beta V segments were observed in productive rearrangements about 87% or about 30% of the time, broadly matching IMGT annotations. A later analysis associated 16,951 TCR beta sequences with specific HLA alleles at a false discovery rate of 0.05. Correlated functional status among segregating V segments might reflect linkage disequilibrium, but an unknown experimental factor could not be ruled out. The classifier was reported to diagnose cytomegalovirus status with high specificity and sensitivity in both the original and validation cohorts. The authors suggested that the approach could potentially be extended to other disease states and immunological phenotypes. The presence/absence analyses assumed that sequencing depth was roughly uniform across donors, and that assumption may not be true. Because counts were too low, roughly 16 rarely observed V segments, including chromosome 9 orphons, were left out of the earlier analysis of 587 of the donors. Three of the identified cytomegalovirus-associated TCR beta chains were confirmed in vitro to be specific for cytomegalovirus antigens. In a later analysis, most CMV-associated TCR beta chains were found to appear HLA-restricted, with HLA associations seemingly driven largely by CMV exposure. In a later analysis, several top co-occurrence clusters were reported to appear linked to parvovirus B19, influenza, CMV and Epstein-Barr virus. A later analysis found that HLA-associated TCR beta chains were more clonally expanded and had lower generation probabilities than equally common non-associated chains. CMV serostatus was the only immune exposure information available for the cohort. A cluster of highly shared sequence variants was judged likely to represent a technical artifact of the sequencing pipeline. A later genetic analysis reported fewer N-insertions in productive TCRs among donors in an Asian-associated ancestry cluster than the roughly 640-donor mean. Because HLA typing was missing for some donors at each locus, association tests included only the typed subset. In this cohort, only TCR beta chains were sequenced, and detectable features were limited by the absence of alpha or paired-chain data. Some IMGT-functional V segments, including TRBV6-2 and TRBV6-3, could not be distinguished by the 87-base-pair reads and were therefore excluded. In a later genetic analysis, a missense DCLRE1C variant was associated with V-gene and J-gene trimming of TCR beta chains, and the association was replicated in an independent cohort.

Preparation of the library involved the immunoSEQ multiplex PCR assay. The multiplex PCR relied on a mix of 60 forward primers for TCR Vbeta segments and 13 reverse primers for TCR Jbeta segments. The CDR3 region of rearranged TCR beta genes was amplified from genomic DNA with a multiplex PCR assay. Amplified TCR beta libraries were sequenced as 87-base-pair reads on the Illumina HiSeq System. Regarding the original processing steps: In a later analysis, 77 million or so unique TCR beta chains were counted across the 500 to 850 repertoires, and roughly 11 million of these chains were shared by at least two donors. A nearest-neighbor algorithm error-corrected the raw reads and collapsed the reads into unique sequences, merging closely related sequences to remove PCR and sequencing errors. Alignment of CDR3 sequences to IMGT reference sequences was used to assign V, D and J gene segments. Each retained sequence needed at least a six-nucleotide match to both a V gene segment and a J gene segment. A rearrangement counted as productive if the CDR3 had no stop codons and remained in frame with V and J, and every other rearrangement counted as non-productive. Following IMGT convention, CDR3 was defined as the stretch from the second conserved V-encoded cysteine up to the conserved J-encoded phenylalanine. In an earlier analysis of 587 of the donors, sequences lacking an unambiguous match to a single V gene segment were excluded. In an earlier analysis of roughly 500 of the donors, V segments were called functional above 56.7% productive rearrangements and were called segregating when the between-donor standard deviation exceeded 5%. A statistical classification framework was built for diagnosing cytomegalovirus status from the catalog of TCR beta chain sequences. V and J gene assignment, in a later analysis, came from comparing TCR nucleotide sequences with IMGT/GENE-DB human TR gene sequences. Using the TCRdist pipeline, a later analysis assigned CDR3 sequences along with most-parsimonious VDJ recombination scenarios. In a later analysis, each TCR beta chain was defined by its CDR3 amino acid sequence together with its V-gene family, and reads without a unique V-gene family were excluded. A later analysis removed 592 highly shared, low-generation-probability nucleotide sequences to deal with suspected cross-contamination and a sequencing artifact. In a later analysis, a clonal expansion index for each public chain was calculated from normalized within-repertoire ranks of inferred template counts. In a later analysis, generation probabilities were computed using a VDJ recombination model fitted to out-of-frame rearrangements, and the results were checked against IGoR. A later analysis scored TCR-TCR, TCR-HLA and TCR-CMV co-occurrence with hypergeometric tests, applying a repertoire-size bias correction to TCR pairs. In a later analysis, false discovery rates were estimated by permuting HLA or CMV assignments 20 times. In a later analysis, co-occurring TCRs were grouped using DBSCAN, with TCRdist sequence similarity added in when clustering inside HLA-allele-positive subsets. Repertoires with fewer than 30,000 or more than 120,000 public chains were left out of co-occurrence clustering, as were about 5 repertoires with anomalous nucleotide sharing. TCRdb took over this immuneACCESS table, retaining in-frame rearrangements with V and J assigned. Such tables are incomplete; in checked studies, under half of the missing clones stem from an unresolved V gene, and the remainder is unexplained. V and J calls and clone size follow that table, whereas D and trimming were derived from the DNA. Within this sample are fewer than 200,000 clones, with around 84% of them counted one time only. Jointly, the top ten make up around 2.6% of the sample.

The cohort consisted of 666 healthy bone marrow donors. At the time of sampling, every cohort member was nominally healthy, though immune exposures that went unrecorded were likely present. The donor tested CMV seropositive and was one of the 289 seropositive cohort members. A peripheral blood sample was collected from each donor, and TCR beta sequencing was performed on peripheral blood mononuclear cells. Genomic DNA extraction from the blood cell samples was performed with the Qiagen DNeasy Blood Extraction Kit. The CDR3 holds 14 amino acids from the cysteine to the phenylalanine. Just the 42-base CDR3 DNA is kept, in frame starting at base 1. According to the germline V gene, CDR1 reads SGHRS and CDR2 reads YFSETQ. Trimming takes 1 base off V and 4 bases off J; junction bases not matched to a gene: 4. On this clone itself: Which antigen it targets is not known. Base qualities are not recorded, but no much larger clone differs from it by a single base.

The TCR comes from a man between 25 and 39 years old in good health and CMV-seropositive. The sequence joins TRBV5-1 to TRBJ2-5; TRBD1 agrees with 7 junctional bases. Input material: PBMCs. The CDR3: CASSLRQGRETQYF. The DNA is TGCGCCAGCAGCTTGCGACAGGGACGAGAGACCCAGTACTTC.